What follows are 6 T cell receptor beta chains derived from one specimen sequenced in a study of blood T cell repertoires in COVID-19. The protocol was immunoSEQ multiplex PCR, while the TCRdb copy is restricted to in-frame clones and leaves out a portion. The repertoire holds 100,000 to 150,000 clones, with more than 75% as singletons. Specimen: peripheral blood. Receptors originate from a man aged 45-65 years with acute or convalescent COVID-19.

The chain links TRBV15 to TRBJ2-5, with TRBD2 matching 7 bases. Germline assignment: CDR1 LNHNV and CDR2 YYDKDF (reference sequence). The CDR3 loop spans 13 amino acids. With V trimmed by 7 bases and J by 5 bases, 7 bases remained unmatched. CDR3 amino acids: CATMRGNRETQYF. CDR3 coding DNA: TGTGCCACCATGCGGGGGAACAGGGAGACCCAGTACTTC.

The chain links TRBV5-1 to TRBJ2-3; 9 bases are a match to TRBD2. Trimming cost V 5 bases and J 0 bases; bases outside gene matches: 4. Germline V lookup: CDR1 SGHRS, CDR2 YFSETQ. CDR3 size: 15 residues. DNA for the CDR3: TGCGCCAGCAGACCTAGCGGGGATAGCACAGATACGCAGTATTTT. Translation gives CASRPSGDSTDTQYF.

The chain recombines TRBV19 with TRBJ2-6; 9 bases agree with TRBD1. Germline V gives CDR1 LNHDA, CDR2 SQIVND (reference sequence). J gave up 1 base and V 3 bases, and 1 base lay outside the gene matches. The CDR3 covers 16 residues. CDR3 bases: TGTGCCAGTAGTATGGGGACAGGGTCTGGGGCCAACGTCCTGACTTTC. This encodes CASSMGTGSGANVLTF.

V gene TRBV19 combines with J gene TRBJ2-2; possibly TRBD2 for D (6 bases). The CDR3 is 15 amino acids. V was pared by 3 bases and J by 5 bases, with 13 bases between. CDR1 and CDR2 from the germline V gene are LNHDA and SQIVND (reference sequence). As DNA, the CDR3 is TGTGCCAGTAGTATGGCTGGGGGGATAACCGGGGAGCTGTTTTTT. Translation gives CASSMAGGITGELFF.

This chain uses TRBV7-2 with TRBJ2-1; D call uncertain. Germline V gene sequence: CDR1 SGHTA, CDR2 FQGNSA. Trimming pared 2 bases from V and 13 bases from J, leaving 21 bases between. The CDR3 has 15 amino acids. The CDR3 DNA sequence: TGTGCCAGCAGCTTATCTGTGGGCAGTCCCAATGCCCAGTTCTTC. Amino acid sequence: CASSLSVGSPNAQFF.

Only a few counts were recorded for this clone. V usage is TRBV4-1 and J usage is TRBJ1-5, with a possible D match to TRBD1 (6 bases). CDR1 is MGHRA and CDR2 is YSYEKL in the germline V gene. The CDR3 loop spans 17 amino acids. Trimming removed 0 bases from V and 9 bases from J, with 21 bases in between. Written as DNA, the CDR3 is TGCGCCAGCAGCCAAGATTCGTTTGGGGACACGGAATGGCCCCAGCATTTT. This encodes CASSQDSFGDTEWPQHF.